The entry below gives a single T cell receptor beta chain sequence along with its context. Its antigen is unknown. The repertoire was sequenced with immunoSEQ multiplex PCR; TCRdb's copy has only in-frame clones and lacks some. The sample carries around 160,000 clones, about 91% recorded once. This CDR3 is built from 13 residues. Germline V CDR1 and CDR2: SGHAT, FQDESV (reference sequence). Trimming cost V 2 bases and J 8 bases, with 12 bases left between them. This sample is drawn from a study of T cell responses to AZD1222 COVID-19 vaccine. The study's findings and limits: Most donors were white British and more were female, and clonal diversity was possibly underestimated. At baseline, just a handful of AZD1222 recipients tested seropositive.

The source was peripheral blood, collected on day 0 of AZD1222 vaccination. The rearrangement links TRBV11-1 to TRBJ1-2, with D tentatively TRBD1 (5 bases). The receptor was isolated from an adult in good health. The CDR3 region is CASSLRRGTGYTF. For the CDR3, the DNA is TGTGCCAGCAGCTTACGGCGTGGGACGGGCTACACCTTC.